This T cell receptor beta chain was recorded in a study of early T cells in non-severe SARS-CoV-2 infection (dated by TCRdb to 2020 to 2022). With regard to the full study: Bulk RNA from unsorted whole blood was used for TCR sequencing, so alpha and beta chains could not be paired.

The junction carries 14 bases between V and J, which are trimmed by 6 bases and 8 bases respectively. According to the germline V gene, CDR1 reads LGHNT and CDR2 reads FRNRAP. The CDR3, from cysteine to phenylalanine, totals 13 residues. Only the CDR3 DNA is retained, 39 bases long and in frame from the first base. This was a case-control study nested in a cohort of healthcare workers in London, UK, who had nasopharyngeal swab PCR tests and blood samples taken every week. Healthcare workers were recruited during the week of the UK lockdown, between 23 and 31 March 2020, and followed weekly for up to about 15 weeks. Of note for this clonotype: Its antigen remains unidentified. No qualities accompany the bases; no much larger clone lies one base away.

Preparation of the library involved 5' RACE. Sequencing relied on a NextSeq 500. To correct for sequencing error and PCR bias, the TCR library protocol tagged individual cDNA molecules with unique molecular identifiers. Both TCR alpha and beta chains were sequenced, and tight co-correlation was observed between alpha and beta sequence abundances in each sample. The paper's data handling went like this. V gene, J gene and CDR3 annotation of TCR sequences was performed with Decombinator V4. TCRs were defined as expanded if a significant change between any two time points was detected under a Poisson model with p below 0.0001. TCR abundances were normalised to the total number of TCRs sequenced per sample and were expressed as counts per million. MAIT TCRs were defined by TRAV1-2 paired with TRAJ12, TRAJ20 or TRAJ33, and iNKT TCRs by TRAV10 paired with TRAJ18. A search of VDJdb, accessed on 1 November 2021, was run for TCRs annotated to CMV, EBV and SARS-CoV-2, with TCRs annotated for multiple antigens excluded. TCRdb reworked the public reads: Q25 trimming with fastp, MiXCR clone assembly, productive beta chains retained. Rows matching on CDR3 protein sequence are summarized as one entry with the most common DNA and genes. TCRdb's processing, not the authors' own work, is the source of the V and J calls. The sample profile shows roughly 75,000 distinct CDR3 sequences; approximately 15% of them were found once. The ten biggest clones cover about 3.1% of the sample.

The investigation overall reported the following: VDJdb matching was skewed toward anti-spike CD8 responses and likely underestimated virus-specific expansions by missing private and CD4 specificities.

The sequence derives from an adult who was a healthcare worker with PCR-confirmed SARS-CoV-2 infection or an uninfected control (not recorded which). Sequencing input: whole blood. This sequence uses TRBV12-5 and TRBJ2-1; no D gene call is confident. The DNA is as follows: TGTGCTAGTGGCCCCCTTCTCCGGGATGAGCAGTTCTTC. Its coded protein is CASGPLLRDEQFF.